The subject of this entry is one TCR beta chain. Followed longitudinally, the Seattle patients had been enrolled during active infection. CDR1 is MNHEY and CDR2 is SVGEGT in the germline V gene. The CDR3 extends over 17 amino acids. V lost 0 bases and J lost 5, with 16 bases in between. This entry comes from a study of blood T cell repertoires in COVID-19. About the research overall: Sites in the United States, Italy and Spain provided acute and convalescent COVID-19 samples. PBMCs, B-cell-depleted T cells, or T cells provided the cDNA or gDNA that made up the material.

Original analysis: Estimation of nucleated cell counts relied on the amplification of reference gene primers. Clones were sequenced by immunoSEQ multiplex PCR, and TCRdb holds only the in-frame ones, with some missing. V, J and clone size are taken as reported in that table, and D and trimming were inferred from the DNA itself. The top ten hold around 5.5% of the sample, which has 210,000 or so clones, 70% to 90% seen once. This clonotype was obtained from a man aged 45-60 years with COVID-19, enrolled during active disease. The chain carries TRBV6-2 or TRBV6-3 and TRBJ2-2; a possible D gene is TRBD2 (5 bases). Sequencing input: peripheral blood. CDR3: CASSYSTRSASTGELFF. The CDR3 nucleotides are TGTGCCAGCAGTTACTCCACTAGATCCGCGTCTACCGGGGAGCTGTTTTTT.